This T cell receptor (beta chain) appears in the sequencing data of a study of blood T cell repertoires in COVID-19. Across the study: Sources were T cells, B-cell-depleted T cells, or PBMCs; the material itself was cDNA or gDNA.

The CDR3 runs to 18 residues. V shed 5 bases, J shed 0 bases, and the junction held 5 bases outside the gene matches. Germline loops: CDR1 ENHRY, CDR2 SYGVKD. The authors' processing: Estimates of nucleated cell counts were drawn from the amplification of reference gene primers. Sequencing was performed with immunoSEQ multiplex PCR; in TCRdb, only in-frame clones are kept and a portion is missing. V, J and clone size were drawn from that table, and D and trimming were deduced from the DNA. The table lists about 120,000 clones, approximately 84% of them singletons. The chain uses TRBV10-3 and TRBJ2-1; 15 bases are shared with TRBD2. This receptor was identified in a man between 65 and 85 years old with active or convalescent COVID-19. The sample was peripheral blood. CDR3 DNA: TGTGCCATCAGTAACGGACTAGCGGGGGGGAGCTCCTACAATGAGCAGTTCTTC. Translating it yields CAISNGLAGGSSYNEQFF.